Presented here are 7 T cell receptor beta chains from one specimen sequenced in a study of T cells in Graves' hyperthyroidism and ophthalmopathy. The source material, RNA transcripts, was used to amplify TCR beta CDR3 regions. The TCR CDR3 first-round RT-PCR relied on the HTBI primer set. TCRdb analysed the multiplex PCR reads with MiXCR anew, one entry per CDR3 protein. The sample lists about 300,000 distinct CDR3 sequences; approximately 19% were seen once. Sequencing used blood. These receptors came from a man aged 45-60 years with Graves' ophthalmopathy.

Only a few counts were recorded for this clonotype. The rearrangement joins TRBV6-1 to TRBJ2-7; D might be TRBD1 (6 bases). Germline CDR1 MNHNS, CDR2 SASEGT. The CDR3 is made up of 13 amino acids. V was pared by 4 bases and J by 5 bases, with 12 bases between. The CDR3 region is CASSGQPGDEQYF. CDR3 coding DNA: TGTGCCAGCAGTGGACAGCCAGGGGACGAGCAGTACTTC.

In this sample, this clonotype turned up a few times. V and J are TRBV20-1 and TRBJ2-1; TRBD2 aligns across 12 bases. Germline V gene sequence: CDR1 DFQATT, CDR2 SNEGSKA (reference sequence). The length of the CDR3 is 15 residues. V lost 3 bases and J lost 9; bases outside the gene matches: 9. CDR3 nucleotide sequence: TGCAGTGCTAGGGTCACTAGCGGGAGGATTGGTGAGCAGTTCTTC. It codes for CSARVTSGRIGEQFF.

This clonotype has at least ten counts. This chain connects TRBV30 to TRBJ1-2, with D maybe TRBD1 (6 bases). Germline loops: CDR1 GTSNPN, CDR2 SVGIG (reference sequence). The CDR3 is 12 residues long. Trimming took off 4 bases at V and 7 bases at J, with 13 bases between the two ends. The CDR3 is CAWTGRGAGYTF. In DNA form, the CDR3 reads TGTGCCTGGACCGGTCGGGGGGCTGGCTACACCTTC.

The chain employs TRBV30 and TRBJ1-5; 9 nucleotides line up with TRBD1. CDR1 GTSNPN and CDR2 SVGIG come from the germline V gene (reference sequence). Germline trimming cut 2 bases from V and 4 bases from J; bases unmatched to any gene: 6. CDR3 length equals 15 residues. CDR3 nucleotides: TGTGCCTGGAGTCCCGGGACAGGGACTAATCAGCCCCAGCATTTT. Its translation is CAWSPGTGTNQPQHF.

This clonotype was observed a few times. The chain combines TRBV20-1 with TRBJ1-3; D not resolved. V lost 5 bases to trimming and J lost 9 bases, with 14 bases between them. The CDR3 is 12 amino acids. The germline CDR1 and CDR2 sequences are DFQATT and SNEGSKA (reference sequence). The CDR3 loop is CSARLNAITIYF. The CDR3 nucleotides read TGCAGTGCTCGTCTGAATGCTATCACCATATATTTT.

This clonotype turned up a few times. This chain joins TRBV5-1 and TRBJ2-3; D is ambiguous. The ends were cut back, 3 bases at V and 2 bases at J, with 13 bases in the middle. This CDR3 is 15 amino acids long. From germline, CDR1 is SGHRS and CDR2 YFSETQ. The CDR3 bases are TGCGCCAGCAGCTACTTACCCAGAAACACAGATACGCAGTATTTT. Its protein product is CASSYLPRNTDTQYF.

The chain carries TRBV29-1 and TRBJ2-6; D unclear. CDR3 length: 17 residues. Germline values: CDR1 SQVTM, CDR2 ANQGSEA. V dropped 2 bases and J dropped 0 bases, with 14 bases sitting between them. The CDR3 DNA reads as TGCAGCGTTGAATCCGTTCAGTTACACTCTGGGGCCAACGTCCTGACTTTC. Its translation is CSVESVQLHSGANVLTF.